Presented here are 25 T cell receptor beta chains from one specimen sequenced in a study of T-cell reconstitution after alpha-beta-depleted transplantation in children. Preparing the TCRbeta library involved the use of unique molecular identifiers. From the PCR reads, TCRdb called clonotypes with MiXCR, one entry per CDR3 protein. The top ten hold around 43% of the sample, which has approximately 350,000 distinct CDR3 sequences, roughly 15% seen once. The sample was PBMCs, mostly from graft donor cells, taken 360 days after TCRalphabeta/CD19-depleted stem cell transplant. These receptors all come from a male patient under 10 years old who had a stem cell transplant for acute lymphoblastic leukemia, so the T cells may come from the graft donor.

With respect to this clonotype: A clone one base away is much larger, so this may be a read error. This chain joins TRBV5-1 and TRBJ2-3; the D call may be TRBD1 or TRBD2 (5 bases each). The CDR3 length is 14 residues. Per the germline V gene, CDR1 is SGHRS and CDR2 is YFSETQ. V shed 6 bases and J shed 1 base, with 12 bases lying between them. The CDR3 DNA is TGCGCCAGCATCTTCCGGGACGGCACAGATACGCAGTATTTT. This translates into CASIFRDGTDTQYF.

This clonotype was picked up a small number of times. The chain couples TRBV28 to TRBJ2-1; TRBD2 agrees at 8 bases. Germline trimming cut 7 bases from V and 5 bases from J; bases unmatched to any gene: 10. CDR3 length equals 15 residues. The V gene's germline CDR1 is MDHEN and CDR2 SYDVKM. The CDR3 nucleotides are TGTGCCAGCACCACAGCGGGAGTTAGCAACAATGAGCAGTTCTTC. The encoded protein is CASTTAGVSNNEQFF. Full variable domain (rest looked up from reference TRBV28 and TRBJ2-1): DVKVTQSSRYLVKRTGEKVFLECVQDMDHENMFWYRQDPGLGLRLIYFSYDVKMKEKGDIPEGYSVSREKKERFSLILESASTNQTSMYLCASTTAGVSNNEQFFGPGTRLTVL.

This clonotype was detected a few times. This chain connects TRBV20-1 to TRBJ1-6; TRBD1 aligns across 7 bases. After removal of 6 bases from V and 6 bases from J, the junction contained 11 bases not matched to a gene. The CDR3 is 15 amino acids. Germline V CDR1 and CDR2: DFQATT, SNEGSKA (reference sequence). CDR3 region: CSAVSRDSLNSPLHF. The CDR3 nucleotides read TGCAGTGCGGTGAGCCGGGACAGCCTTAATTCACCCCTCCACTTT.

The gene calls are TRBV30 and TRBJ2-5, with 8 bases identical to TRBD1. Unmatched junction bases numbered 10, after V lost 2 bases and J lost 5 bases. Looked up from germline, CDR1 is GTSNPN and CDR2 is SVGIG (reference sequence). This CDR3 has 15 amino acids. The CDR3 loop reads CAWSTAGGYWETQYF. The CDR3 region has the DNA TGTGCCTGGAGTACCGCAGGGGGCTATTGGGAGACCCAGTACTTC.

This clonotype was counted between two and nine times. The chain employs TRBV5-4 and TRBJ1-6, with 7 bases aligning to TRBD1. The germline gives CDR1 SGHNT, CDR2 YYREEE (reference sequence). With 2 bases clipped from V and 7 bases from J, the junction kept 6 bases outside the gene matches. The CDR3 has 15 amino acids. This CDR3 reads CASSLRGGRNSPLHF. The CDR3 DNA sequence: TGTGCCAGCAGCTTACGAGGGGGCCGAAATTCACCCCTCCACTTT.

There are a few counts of this clonotype. CDR3 in DNA: TGCGCCAGCAGTGTAGCGGGGCAGGCCGACTACGAGCAGTACTTC. Residues: CASSVAGQADYEQYF. The chain combines TRBV10-2 with TRBJ2-7; 8 positions match TRBD2. Germline CDR1 and CDR2: WSHSY and SAAADI. This CDR3 spans 15 amino acids. V was pared by 4 bases and J by 3 bases, with 8 bases of the junction left unmatched.

The chain recombines TRBV4-3 with TRBJ1-6; 8 bases map to TRBD1. Germline CDR1 LGHNA, CDR2 YSLEER. CDR3 length equals 14 residues. With V trimmed by 6 bases and J by 10 bases, 8 bases remained unmatched. The CDR3 reads CASRADRGGSPLHF. Here the CDR3 DNA reads TGCGCCAGCAGGGCAGACAGGGGAGGGTCACCCCTCCACTTT.

The rearrangement uses TRBV5-1 and TRBJ2-1; D unresolved. CDR1 SGHRS and CDR2 YFSETQ come from the germline V gene. V was trimmed by 0 bases and J by 10 bases, leaving 11 bases between them. This CDR3 has 13 residues. DNA of the CDR3: TGCGCCAGCAGCTTGGTTGGAGTGGAAGAGCAGTTCTTC. It translates to CASSLVGVEEQFF. Full variable domain (rest looked up from reference TRBV5-1 and TRBJ2-1): KAGVTQTPRYLIKTRGQQVTLSCSPISGHRSVSWYQQTPGQGLQFLFEYFSETQRNKGNFPGRFSGRQFSNSRSEMNVSTLELGDSALYLCASSLVGVEEQFFGPGTRLTVL.

This clonotype was seen a few times. The chain uses TRBV12-3 or TRBV12-4 and TRBJ2-4; 9 bases align to TRBD2. The CDR3 is made up of 16 amino acids. J lost 4 bases, V lost 3 bases, and 7 bases had no gene match. DNA for the CDR3: TGTGCCAGCAGTTTTGTCCCTAGCGGGATGAAAAACATTCAGTACTTC. Translation gives CASSFVPSGMKNIQYF.

The chain recombines TRBV7-3 with TRBJ1-5; D remains ambiguous. The CDR3 length is 17 residues. Germline-derived CDR1 and CDR2 are SGHTA and FQGTGA. Trimming pared 2 bases from V and 2 bases from J, leaving 16 bases between. The CDR3 nucleotides are TGTGCCAGCAGCTTAGCGATGATGGAGGGCTGCAATCAGCCCCAGCATTTT. Translating gives CASSLAMMEGCNQPQHF.

The chain combines TRBV9 with TRBJ2-2, with TRBD2 matching 7 bases. V dropped 7 bases and J dropped 1; count of bases not matched to a gene: 4. The CDR3 is 14 residues long. Per germline, CDR1 SGDLS and CDR2 YYNGEE. CDR3 DNA: TGTGCCAGCGGCCGCGGGGGGAACACCGGGGAGCTGTTTTTT. Encoded protein: CASGRGGNTGELFF.

This clonotype occurred a few times. The J gene is TRBJ2-5, the V gene TRBV5-6, with 8 bases identical to TRBD2. Losses at the gene ends were 0 bases for V and 0 bases for J; bases not matched to a gene: 1. This CDR3 has 15 residues. The germline gives CDR1 SGHDT, CDR2 YYEEEE. The CDR3 spells CASSLGLAHQETQYF. The CDR3 DNA reads as TGTGCCAGCAGCTTGGGACTAGCGCACCAAGAGACCCAGTACTTC.

The genes are TRBV30 and TRBJ1-2; D unresolved. CDR1 is GTSNPN and CDR2 is SVGIG in the germline V gene (reference sequence). Trimming removed 2 bases at V and 2 bases at J, with 9 bases between. There are 13 residues in the CDR3. As DNA, the CDR3 is TGTGCCTGGAGTCACAGTACCAACTATGGCTACACCTTC. Its protein product is CAWSHSTNYGYTF.

Here the CDR3 DNA reads TGTGCCAGCAGCTCTTTTCCGACAGGGGGCCGGGAGACCCAGTACTTC. Translated, it gives CASSSFPTGGRETQYF. The rearrangement uses TRBV6-1 and TRBJ2-5; 10 bases agree with TRBD1. J gave up 5 bases and V 6 bases, and 12 bases lay outside the gene matches. In germline, CDR1 is MNHNS, CDR2 SASEGT. The length of the CDR3 is 16 residues.

The chain is built from TRBV7-9 and TRBJ2-7; the D gene is possibly TRBD2 (5 bases). Trimming stripped 1 base from V and 1 base from J, with 8 bases between. CDR3 length equals 14 residues. In germline, CDR1 is SEHNR, CDR2 FQNEAQ (reference sequence). The CDR3 bases are TGTGCCAGCAGCTTAGATAGCGAATCCTACGAGCAGTACTTC. This encodes CASSLDSESYEQYF.

This clonotype has more than one count but fewer than ten. V usage is TRBV5-1 and J usage is TRBJ2-7; 10 bases fit TRBD2. The V segment lost 0 bases and the J segment 1 base; nucleotides outside the gene matches: 10. The germline V gene has CDR1 SGHRS and CDR2 YFSETQ. The CDR3 has 18 amino acids. CDR3 amino acids: CASSLGRLAGESSYEQYF. The CDR3 DNA reads as TGCGCCAGCAGCTTGGGTCGCCTAGCGGGAGAGTCTTCCTACGAGCAGTACTTC.

This clonotype has a handful of counts. The chain carries TRBV4-1 and TRBJ1-3; no reliable D call. With 0 bases removed from V and 2 bases from J, the gap between germline ends came to 14 bases. This CDR3 spans 17 amino acids. Germline V lookup: CDR1 MGHRA, CDR2 YSYEKL. CDR3 region: CASSQDPVGGTGNTIYF. CDR3 nucleotides: TGCGCCAGCAGCCAAGATCCCGTCGGCGGCACTGGAAACACCATATATTTT.

As to this clonotype: A much larger clone lies a single base off, so this may be a read error. The CDR3 DNA is TGCAGCGTTGGTATCTCTGGAAACACCATATATTTT. Translation: CSVGISGNTIYF. The chain joins TRBV29-1 to TRBJ1-3; D is unresolved. Deletions cut 4 bases from V and 0 bases from J, with 4 bases between. This CDR3 is built from 12 residues. Germline V gene sequence: CDR1 SQVTM, CDR2 ANQGSEA.

This clonotype appeared a few times. V gene TRBV7-2 combines with J gene TRBJ1-2; TRBD1 agrees at 7 bases. CDR1 is SGHTA, CDR2 FQGNSA, per germline. The CDR3 sequence is 15 residues long. Trimming removed 5 bases from V and 3 bases from J; junction bases left unmatched: 9. CDR3 sequence reads: CASSRTGLDYYGYTF. The CDR3 nucleotides are TGTGCCAGCAGCCGGACAGGCCTCGACTACTATGGCTACACCTTC. The full variable domain, with the rest looked up from reference TRBV7-2 and TRBJ1-2, is GAGVSQSPSNKVTEKGKDVELRCDPISGHTALYWYRQSLGQGLEFLIYFQGNSAPDKSGLPSDRFSAERTGGSVSTLTIQRTQQEDSAVYLCASSRTGLDYYGYTFGSGTRLTVV.

The gene calls are TRBV27 and TRBJ1-1; the D gene is possibly TRBD1 (5 bases). Germline V CDR1 and CDR2: MNHEY, SMNVEV (reference sequence). Trimming pared 2 bases from V and 2 bases from J, leaving 9 bases between. The CDR3 has 14 amino acids. The CDR3 DNA reads as TGTGCCAGCAGTTTACGACGGGGCAACACTGAAGCTTTCTTT. Protein: CASSLRRGNTEAFF.

V and J are TRBV29-1 and TRBJ1-5, with D tentatively TRBD1 (5 bases). The V gene lost 5 bases and the J gene lost 4 bases, with 15 bases spanning the gap. This CDR3 is 14 amino acids long. Per the germline V gene, CDR1 is SQVTM and CDR2 is ANQGSEA. CDR3: CSVTVAGKNQPQHF. CDR3 bases: TGCAGCGTTACGGTGGCAGGGAAGAATCAGCCCCAGCATTTT.

This clonotype was recorded at least ten times. The chain has TRBV7-2 and TRBJ2-5, with 7 bases matching TRBD2. V shed 1 base and J 7 bases; nucleotides not matched to a gene: 9. Germline V lookup: CDR1 SGHTA, CDR2 FQGNSA. The CDR3 extends over 15 amino acids. The CDR3 is CASSLVRREMGTQYF. Written as DNA, the CDR3 is TGTGCCAGCAGCTTAGTAAGGCGGGAGATGGGGACCCAGTACTTC.

The chain joins TRBV19 to TRBJ1-1; D call uncertain. Germline CDR1 and CDR2: LNHDA and SQIVND (reference sequence). This CDR3 has 12 amino acids. The ends were cut back, 3 bases at V and 1 base at J, with 3 bases in the middle. CDR3 DNA: TGTGCCAGTAGTATGAGGAACACTGAAGCTTTCTTT. This codes for CASSMRNTEAFF.

The chain links TRBV10-1 to TRBJ1-6; no reliable D call. Trimming left V 3 bases short and J 7 bases short, with 7 bases between. The CDR3 length is 13 residues. Germline CDR1 and CDR2: WNHNN and SYGVQD (reference sequence). The CDR3 reads CASSEDGNSPLHF. CDR3 sequence (DNA): TGCGCCAGCAGTGAAGACGGAAATTCACCCCTCCACTTT.

This clonotype was seen a handful of times. The V gene is TRBV3-1, the J gene TRBJ1-5; 8 nucleotides agree with TRBD1. V was clipped by 4 bases and J by 6 bases; unmatched bases: 5. Germline values: CDR1 LGHDT, CDR2 YNNKEL (reference sequence). CDR3 length: 14 residues. The CDR3 coding sequence is TGTGCCAGCAGCCCACAGGGGGTTGTTCAGCCCCAGCATTTT. This translates into CASSPQGVVQPQHF.